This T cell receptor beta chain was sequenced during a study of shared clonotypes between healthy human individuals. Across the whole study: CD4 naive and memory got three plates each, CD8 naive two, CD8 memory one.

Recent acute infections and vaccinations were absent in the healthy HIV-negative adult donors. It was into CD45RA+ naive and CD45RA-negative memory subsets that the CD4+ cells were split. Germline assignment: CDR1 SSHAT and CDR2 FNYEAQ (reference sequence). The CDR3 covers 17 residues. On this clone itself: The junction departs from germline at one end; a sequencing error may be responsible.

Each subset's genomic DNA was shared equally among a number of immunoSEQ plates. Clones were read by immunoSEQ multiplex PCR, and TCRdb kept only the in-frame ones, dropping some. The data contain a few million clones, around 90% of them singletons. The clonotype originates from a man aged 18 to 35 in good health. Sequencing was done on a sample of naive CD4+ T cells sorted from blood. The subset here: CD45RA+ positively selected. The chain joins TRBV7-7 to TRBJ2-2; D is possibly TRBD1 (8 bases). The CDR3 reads CASTNGQGGANTGELFF. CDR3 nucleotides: TGTGCTAGCACCAACGGACAGGGAGGGGCGAACACCGGGGAGCTGTTTTTT.